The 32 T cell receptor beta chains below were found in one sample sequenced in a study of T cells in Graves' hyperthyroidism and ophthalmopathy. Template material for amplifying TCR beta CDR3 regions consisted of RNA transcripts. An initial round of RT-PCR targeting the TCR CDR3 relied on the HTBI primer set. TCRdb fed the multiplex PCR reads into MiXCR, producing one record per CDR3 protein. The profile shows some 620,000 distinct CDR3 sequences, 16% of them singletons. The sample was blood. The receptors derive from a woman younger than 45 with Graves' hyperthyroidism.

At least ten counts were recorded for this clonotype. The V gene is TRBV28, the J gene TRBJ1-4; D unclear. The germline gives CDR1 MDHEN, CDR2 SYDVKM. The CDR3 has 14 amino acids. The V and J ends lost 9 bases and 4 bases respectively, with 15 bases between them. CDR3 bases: TGTGCCAGTCAGTCCGGCCAGCGTAATGAAAAACTGTTTTTT. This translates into CASQSGQRNEKLFF.

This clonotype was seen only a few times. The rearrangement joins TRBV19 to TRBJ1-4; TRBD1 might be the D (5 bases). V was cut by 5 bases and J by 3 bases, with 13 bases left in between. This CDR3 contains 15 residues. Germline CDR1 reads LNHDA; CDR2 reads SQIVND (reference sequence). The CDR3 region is CASSGTKGSNEKLFF. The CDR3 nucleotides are TGTGCCAGTAGTGGGACGAAGGGATCTAATGAAAAACTGTTTTTT.

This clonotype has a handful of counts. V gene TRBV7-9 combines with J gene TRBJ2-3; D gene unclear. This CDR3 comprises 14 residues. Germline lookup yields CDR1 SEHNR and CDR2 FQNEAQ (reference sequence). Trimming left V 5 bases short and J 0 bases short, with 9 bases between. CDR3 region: CASSPRLSTDTQYF. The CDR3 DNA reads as TGTGCCAGCAGCCCTAGACTTAGCACAGATACGCAGTATTTT.

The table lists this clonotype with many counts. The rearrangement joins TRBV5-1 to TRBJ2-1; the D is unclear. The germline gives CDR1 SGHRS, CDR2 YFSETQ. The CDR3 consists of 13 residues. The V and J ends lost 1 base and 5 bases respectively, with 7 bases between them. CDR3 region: CASSLLVNNEQFF. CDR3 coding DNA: TGCGCCAGCAGCTTGTTGGTCAACAATGAGCAGTTCTTC.

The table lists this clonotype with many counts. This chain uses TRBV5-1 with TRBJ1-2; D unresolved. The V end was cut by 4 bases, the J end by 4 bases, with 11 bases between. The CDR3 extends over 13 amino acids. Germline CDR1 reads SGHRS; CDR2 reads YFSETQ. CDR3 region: CASSPDQSYGYTF. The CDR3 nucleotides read TGCGCCAGCAGCCCAGACCAATCCTATGGCTACACCTTC.

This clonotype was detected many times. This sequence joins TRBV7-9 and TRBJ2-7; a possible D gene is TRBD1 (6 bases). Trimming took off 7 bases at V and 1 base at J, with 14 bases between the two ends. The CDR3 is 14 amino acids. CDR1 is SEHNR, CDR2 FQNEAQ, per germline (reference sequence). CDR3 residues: CASTPGALSYEQYF. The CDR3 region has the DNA TGTGCCAGCACCCCAGGGGCCCTGTCCTACGAGCAGTACTTC.

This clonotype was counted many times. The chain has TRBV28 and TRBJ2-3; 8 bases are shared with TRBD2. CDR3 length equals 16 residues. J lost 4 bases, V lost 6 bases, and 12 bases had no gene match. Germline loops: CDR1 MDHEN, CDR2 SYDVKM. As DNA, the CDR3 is TGTGCCAGCAGCTACCGGGCGGGAGGCGGCGCAGATACGCAGTATTTT. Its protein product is CASSYRAGGGADTQYF.

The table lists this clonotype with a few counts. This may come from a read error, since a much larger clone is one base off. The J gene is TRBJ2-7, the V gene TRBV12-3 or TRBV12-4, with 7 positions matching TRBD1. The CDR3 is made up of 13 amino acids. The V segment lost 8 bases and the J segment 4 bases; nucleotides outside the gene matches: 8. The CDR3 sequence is CASGRGQKYEQYF. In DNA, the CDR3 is TGTGCCAGCGGTCGGGGACAGAAATACGAGCAGTACTTC.

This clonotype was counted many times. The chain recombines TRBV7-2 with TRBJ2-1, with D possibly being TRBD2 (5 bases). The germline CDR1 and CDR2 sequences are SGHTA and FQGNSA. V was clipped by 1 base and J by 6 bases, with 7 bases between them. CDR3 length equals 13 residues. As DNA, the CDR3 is TGTGCCAGCAGCTTAGGAGGGAGCAATGAGCAGTTCTTC. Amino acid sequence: CASSLGGSNEQFF.

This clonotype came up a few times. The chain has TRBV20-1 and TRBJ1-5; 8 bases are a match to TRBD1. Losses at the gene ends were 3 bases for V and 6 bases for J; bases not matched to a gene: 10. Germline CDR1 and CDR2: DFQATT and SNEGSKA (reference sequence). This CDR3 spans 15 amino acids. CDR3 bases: TGCAGTGCTAGGGACCCAGGGGGCCGGTTTCAGCCCCAGCATTTT. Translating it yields CSARDPGGRFQPQHF.

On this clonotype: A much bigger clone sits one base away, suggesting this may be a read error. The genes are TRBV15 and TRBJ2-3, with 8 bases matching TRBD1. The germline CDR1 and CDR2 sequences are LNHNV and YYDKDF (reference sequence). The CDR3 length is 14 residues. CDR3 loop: CATHRQGRTDTRYF. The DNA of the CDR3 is TGTGCCACACACAGACAGGGGCGCACAGATACGCGGTATTTT. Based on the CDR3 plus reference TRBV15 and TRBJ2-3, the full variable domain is DAMVIQNPRYQVTQFGKPVTLSCSQTLNHNVMYWYQQKSSQAPKLLFHYYDKDFNNEADTPDNFQSRRPNTSFCFLDIRSPGLGDTAMYLCATHRQGRTDTRYFGPGTRLTVL.

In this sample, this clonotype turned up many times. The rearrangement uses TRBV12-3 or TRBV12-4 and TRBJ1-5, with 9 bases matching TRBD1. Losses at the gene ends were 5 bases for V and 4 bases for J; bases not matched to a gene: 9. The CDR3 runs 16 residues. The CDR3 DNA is TGTGCCAGCAGTCCTGAACCGACAGGGGGGAATCAGCCCCAGCATTTT. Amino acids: CASSPEPTGGNQPQHF.

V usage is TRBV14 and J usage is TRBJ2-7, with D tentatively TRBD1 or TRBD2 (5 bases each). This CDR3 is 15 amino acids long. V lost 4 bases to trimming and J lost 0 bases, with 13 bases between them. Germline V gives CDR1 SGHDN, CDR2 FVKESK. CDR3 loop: CASSLGPKSSYEQYF. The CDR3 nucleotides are TGTGCCAGCAGCCTGGGACCAAAAAGCTCCTACGAGCAGTACTTC.

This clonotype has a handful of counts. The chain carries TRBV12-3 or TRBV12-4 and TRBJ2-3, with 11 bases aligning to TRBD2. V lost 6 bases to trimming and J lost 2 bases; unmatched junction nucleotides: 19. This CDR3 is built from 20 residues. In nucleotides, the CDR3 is TGTGCCAGCAGGCGCCCGGGACAGACTAGCGGGATACCCACCACAGATACGCAGTATTTT. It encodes CASRRPGQTSGIPTTDTQYF.

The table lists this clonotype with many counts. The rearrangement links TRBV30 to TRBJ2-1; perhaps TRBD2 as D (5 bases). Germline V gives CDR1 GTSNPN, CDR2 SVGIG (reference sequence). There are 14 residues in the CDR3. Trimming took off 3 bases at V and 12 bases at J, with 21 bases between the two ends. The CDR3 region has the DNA TGTGCCTGGAGAGTTAGCGTCTGGCCGTTGGTGCAGTTCTTC. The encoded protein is CAWRVSVWPLVQFF. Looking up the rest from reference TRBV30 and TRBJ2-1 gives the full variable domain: SQTIHQWPATLVQPVGSPLSLECTVEGTSNPNLYWYRQAAGRGLQLLFYSVGIGQISSEVPQNLSASRPQDRQFILSSKKLLLSDSGFYLCAWRVSVWPLVQFFGPGTRLTVL.

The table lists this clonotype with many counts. CDR3 sequence (DNA): TGTGCCAGCACCTACTCAAGGAGTGGCGAGCAGTACTTC. Protein sequence: CASTYSRSGEQYF. This chain links TRBV6-1 with TRBJ2-7; D call uncertain. Deletions cut 7 bases from V and 6 bases from J, with 16 bases between. Germline CDR1 MNHNS, CDR2 SASEGT. The CDR3 spans 13 residues.

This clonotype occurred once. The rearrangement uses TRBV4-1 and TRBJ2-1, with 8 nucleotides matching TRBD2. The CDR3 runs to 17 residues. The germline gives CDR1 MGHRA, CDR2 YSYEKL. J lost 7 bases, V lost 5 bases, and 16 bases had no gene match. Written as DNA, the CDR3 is TGCGCCAGCAGCTCCGGAGCCATAGCGGGGAAGGGAAATGAGCAGTTCTTC. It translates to CASSSGAIAGKGNEQFF.

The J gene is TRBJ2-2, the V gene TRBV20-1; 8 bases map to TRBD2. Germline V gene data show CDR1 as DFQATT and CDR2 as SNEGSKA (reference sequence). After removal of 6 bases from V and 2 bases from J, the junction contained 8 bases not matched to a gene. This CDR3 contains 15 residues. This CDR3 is CSARGAGGNTGELFF. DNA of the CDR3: TGCAGTGCCCGAGGGGCGGGGGGCAACACCGGGGAGCTGTTTTTT.

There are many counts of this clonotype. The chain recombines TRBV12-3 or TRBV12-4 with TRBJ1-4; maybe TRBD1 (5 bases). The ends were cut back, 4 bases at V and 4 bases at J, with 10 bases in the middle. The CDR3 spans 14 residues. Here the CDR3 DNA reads TGTGCCAGCAGTTCCCCAGGGTATAATGAAAAACTGTTTTTT. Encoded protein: CASSSPGYNEKLFF.

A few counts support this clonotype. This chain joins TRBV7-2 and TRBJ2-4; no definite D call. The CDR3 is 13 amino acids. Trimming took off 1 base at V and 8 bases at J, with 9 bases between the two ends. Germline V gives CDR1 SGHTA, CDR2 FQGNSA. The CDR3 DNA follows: TGTGCCAGCAGCTTAGGGGGAACGGACATTCAGTACTTC. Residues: CASSLGGTDIQYF.

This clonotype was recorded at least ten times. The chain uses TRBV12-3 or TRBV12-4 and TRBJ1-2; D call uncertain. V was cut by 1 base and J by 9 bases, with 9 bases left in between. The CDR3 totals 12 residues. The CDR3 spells CASSLGFGSYTF. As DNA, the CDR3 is TGTGCCAGCAGTTTAGGGTTCGGGAGCTACACCTTC.

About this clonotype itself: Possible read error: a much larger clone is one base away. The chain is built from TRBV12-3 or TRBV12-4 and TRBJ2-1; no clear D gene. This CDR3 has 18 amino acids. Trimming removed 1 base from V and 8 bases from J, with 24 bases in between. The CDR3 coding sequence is TGTGCCAGCAGTTTAGGAAGGTTTAGAACAGCCCTAGTTCATGAGCAGTTCTTC. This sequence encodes CASSLGRFRTALVHEQFF.

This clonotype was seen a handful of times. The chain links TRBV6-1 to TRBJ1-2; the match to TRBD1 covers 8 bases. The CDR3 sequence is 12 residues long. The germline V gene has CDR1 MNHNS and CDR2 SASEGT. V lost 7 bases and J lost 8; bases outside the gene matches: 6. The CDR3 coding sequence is TGTGCCAGCACCGGACAGGGTTGGGGCTACACCTTC. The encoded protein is CASTGQGWGYTF.

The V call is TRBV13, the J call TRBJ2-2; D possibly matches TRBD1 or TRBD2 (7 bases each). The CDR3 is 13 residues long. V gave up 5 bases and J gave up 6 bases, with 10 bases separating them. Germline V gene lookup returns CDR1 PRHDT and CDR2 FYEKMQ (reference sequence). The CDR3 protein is CASSGRGPGELFF. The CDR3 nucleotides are TGTGCCAGCAGCGGGAGGGGGCCCGGGGAGCTGTTTTTT. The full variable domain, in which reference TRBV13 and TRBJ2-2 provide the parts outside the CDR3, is AAGVIQSPRHLIKEKRETATLKCYPIPRHDTVYWYQQGPGQDPQFLISFYEKMQSDKGSIPDRFSAQQFSDYHSELNMSSLELGDSALYFCASSGRGPGELFFGEGSRLTVL.

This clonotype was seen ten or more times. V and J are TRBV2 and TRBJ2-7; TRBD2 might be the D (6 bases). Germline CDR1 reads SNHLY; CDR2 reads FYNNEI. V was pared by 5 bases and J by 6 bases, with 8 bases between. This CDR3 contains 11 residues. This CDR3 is CASSRRGEQYF. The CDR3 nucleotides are TGTGCCAGCAGTAGGAGGGGCGAGCAGTACTTC.

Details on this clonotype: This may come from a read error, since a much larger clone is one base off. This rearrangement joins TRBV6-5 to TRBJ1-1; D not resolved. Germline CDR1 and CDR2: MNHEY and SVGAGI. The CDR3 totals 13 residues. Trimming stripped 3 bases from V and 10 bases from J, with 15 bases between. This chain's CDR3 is CASSYVEDLRAFF. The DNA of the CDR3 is TGTGCCAGCAGTTATGTCGAGGACTTGAGAGCTTTCTTT.

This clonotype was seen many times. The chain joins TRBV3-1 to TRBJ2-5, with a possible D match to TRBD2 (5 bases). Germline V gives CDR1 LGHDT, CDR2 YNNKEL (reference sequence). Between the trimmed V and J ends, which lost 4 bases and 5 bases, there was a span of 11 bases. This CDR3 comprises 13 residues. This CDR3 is CASSLHSEETQYF. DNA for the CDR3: TGTGCCAGCAGCCTCCATAGCGAGGAGACCCAGTACTTC.

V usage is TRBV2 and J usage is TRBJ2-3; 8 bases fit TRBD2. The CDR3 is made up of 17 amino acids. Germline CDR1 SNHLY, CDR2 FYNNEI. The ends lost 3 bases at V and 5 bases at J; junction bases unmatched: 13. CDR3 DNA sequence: TGTGCCAGCAGTGACCTCAGGACCGGGGGGGCGAGAGATACGCAGTATTTT. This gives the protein CASSDLRTGGARDTQYF.

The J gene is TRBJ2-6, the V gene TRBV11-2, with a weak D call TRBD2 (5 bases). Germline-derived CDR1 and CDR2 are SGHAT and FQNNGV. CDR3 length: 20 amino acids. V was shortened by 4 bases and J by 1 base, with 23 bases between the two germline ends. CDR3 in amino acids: CASSSGVFPTARSGANVLTF. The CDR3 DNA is TGTGCCAGCAGCTCCGGGGTTTTTCCTACTGCCAGGTCTGGGGCCAACGTCCTGACTTTC.

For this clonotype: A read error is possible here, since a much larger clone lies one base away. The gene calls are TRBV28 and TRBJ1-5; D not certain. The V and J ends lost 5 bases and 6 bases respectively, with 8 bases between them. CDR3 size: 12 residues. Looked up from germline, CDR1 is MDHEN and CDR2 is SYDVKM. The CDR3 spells CASSPSAQPQHF. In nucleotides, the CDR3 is TGTGCCAGCAGTCCCAGCGCTCAGCCCCAGCATTTT.

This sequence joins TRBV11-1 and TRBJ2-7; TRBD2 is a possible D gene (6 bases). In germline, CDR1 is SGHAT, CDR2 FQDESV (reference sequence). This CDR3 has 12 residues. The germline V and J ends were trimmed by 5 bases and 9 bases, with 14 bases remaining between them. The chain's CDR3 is CASSQSSGLQYF. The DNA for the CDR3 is TGTGCCAGCAGCCAGTCAAGCGGGTTGCAGTACTTC.

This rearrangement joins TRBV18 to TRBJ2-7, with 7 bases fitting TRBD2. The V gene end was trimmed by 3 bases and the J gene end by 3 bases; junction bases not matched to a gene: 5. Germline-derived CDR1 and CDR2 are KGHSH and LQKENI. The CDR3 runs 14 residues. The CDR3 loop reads CASSPGRGYYEQYF. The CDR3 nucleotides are TGTGCCAGCTCACCGGGGCGGGGGTACTACGAGCAGTACTTC. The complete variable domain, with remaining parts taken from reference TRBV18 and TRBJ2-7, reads NAGVMQNPRHLVRRRGQEARLRCSPMKGHSHVYWYRQLPEEGLKFMVYLQKENIIDESGMPKERFSAEFPKEGPSILRIQQVVRGDSAAYFCASSPGRGYYEQYFGPGTRLTVT.